The rows below give T cell receptor beta chains drawn from one sample of a study of T cells in localized non-small cell lung cancer. Method: immunoSEQ multiplex PCR; TCRdb's copy keeps in-frame clones and lacks some. The sample consists of several thousand clones, about 29% of them appearing once. The sequenced sample was lung tumor tissue, obtained before any cancer treatment. Source of these receptors: a man between 40 and 70 years old with stage I lung adenocarcinoma. The CDR3 runs from the conserved cysteine through the conserved F or W. A D gene is named only where the DNA matches it firmly.

v_gene: TRBV9; j_gene: TRBJ1-6; d_gene: -; CDR3aa: CASSVDEVGDSPLHF
v_gene: TRBV11-3; j_gene: TRBJ2-1; d_gene: -; CDR3aa: CASSLAGAINEQFF
v_gene: TRBV12-5; j_gene: TRBJ1-5; d_gene: -; CDR3aa: CASNRDSNQPQHF
v_gene: TRBV5-1; j_gene: TRBJ1-1; d_gene: -; CDR3aa: CASTANNENTEAFF
v_gene: TRBV11-3; j_gene: TRBJ1-2; d_gene: -; CDR3aa: CASTPSSRIANYGYTF
v_gene: TRBV9; j_gene: TRBJ2-7; d_gene: -; CDR3aa: CASSSDSYEQYF
v_gene: TRBV28; j_gene: TRBJ2-2; d_gene: -; CDR3aa: CASSSSGHRTGELFF
v_gene: TRBV12-5; j_gene: TRBJ1-1; d_gene: TRBD1; CDR3aa: CASGTGDNRANTEAFF
v_gene: TRBV30; j_gene: TRBJ2-7; d_gene: TRBD2; CDR3aa: CACIPGLAVYEQYF
v_gene: TRBV7-2; j_gene: TRBJ1-1; d_gene: -; CDR3aa: CASSLVEGLNAFF
v_gene: TRBV11-3; j_gene: TRBJ1-2; d_gene: -; CDR3aa: CASSFVGDLNGYTF
v_gene: TRBV7-2; j_gene: TRBJ2-7; d_gene: -; CDR3aa: CASSLADTYEQYF
v_gene: TRBV9; j_gene: TRBJ2-4; d_gene: -; CDR3aa: CASSVGTLGQNIQYF
v_gene: TRBV6-1; j_gene: TRBJ2-5; d_gene: TRBD2; CDR3aa: CASSEASGGIQETQYF
v_gene: TRBV11-3; j_gene: TRBJ1-1; d_gene: -; CDR3aa: CASSSRASNTEAFF
v_gene: TRBV19; j_gene: TRBJ1-2; d_gene: -; CDR3aa: CASNSRSRTNYGYTF
v_gene: TRBV9; j_gene: TRBJ2-7; d_gene: TRBD1; CDR3aa: CASSAGTGGLYEQYF
v_gene: TRBV6-8; j_gene: TRBJ1-5; d_gene: -; CDR3aa: CASSRRGGNQPQHF
v_gene: TRBV19; j_gene: TRBJ2-3; d_gene: TRBD2; CDR3aa: CASSSSGANTDTQYF
v_gene: TRBV6-8; j_gene: TRBJ1-1; d_gene: -; CDR3aa: CASIDTRIRDTPGDEAFF
v_gene: TRBV18; j_gene: TRBJ2-3; d_gene: -; CDR3aa: CASSPSTDTQYF
v_gene: TRBV5-1; j_gene: TRBJ1-5; d_gene: TRBD1; CDR3aa: CASSSGQGNQPQHF
v_gene: TRBV5-1; j_gene: TRBJ2-7; d_gene: TRBD1; CDR3aa: CASGSGTAIYEQYF
v_gene: TRBV9; j_gene: TRBJ2-7; d_gene: TRBD2; CDR3aa: CASSVDSGRINEQYF
v_gene: TRBV6-8; j_gene: TRBJ1-1; d_gene: TRBD1; CDR3aa: CASSYSQGARNTEAFF
v_gene: TRBV6-8; j_gene: TRBJ2-1; d_gene: TRBD2; CDR3aa: CASASGGANNEQFF
v_gene: TRBV11-3; j_gene: TRBJ2-7; d_gene: TRBD1; CDR3aa: CASSLIITGASYEQYF